This TCR beta chain was captured in a study of blood T cell repertoires in COVID-19. Overall study context: From the United States, Italy and Spain came samples of acute and convalescent COVID-19.

Data came from immunoSEQ multiplex PCR; TCRdb stores just in-frame clones and leaves some out. The table includes 84,000 or so clones, over 75% detected once. The CDR3 loop spans 15 amino acids. Germline loops: CDR1 SGHNT, CDR2 YENEEA. V lost 4 bases and J lost 2, with 15 bases in between. The chain combines TRBV11-3 with TRBJ2-7; D possibly corresponds to TRBD1 (6 bases). The specimen was peripheral blood. The receptor was isolated from a human donor in a cohort sampled during active COVID-19. CDR3 DNA: TGTGCCAGCAGCTCCAGGGGCAGTTTACCCTACGAGCAGTACTTC. It codes for CASSSRGSLPYEQYF.